The rows below give T cell receptor beta chains drawn from one sample of a study of T cell repertoires in aging, cancer and after chemotherapy. TCRdb re-derived calls from the multiplex PCR reads in MiXCR, one entry per CDR3 protein. The profile shows over a thousand distinct CDR3 sequences, roughly a quarter of them singletons. The sample consisted of blood. These receptors were taken from a human donor with a blood cancer. Each CDR3 is given with its conserved first and last residue. D genes are given only for firm matches. The listing skips clone size in some rows; elsewhere it reads once, few, many or a size class.

v_gene	d_gene	abundance	j_gene	CDR3aa	CDR3nt
TRBV30	NA	large	TRBJ1-2	CAWVPGGNYGYTF	TGTGCCTGGGTTCCAGGAGGCAACTATGGCTACACCTTC
TRBV20-1	NA	few	TRBJ2-7	CSASDPRRGYEQYF	TGCAGTGCTAGCGACCCCCGGCGAGGCTACGAGCAGTACTTC
TRBV12-3/TRBV12-4	TRBD1	NA	TRBJ2-3	CASRRGRADTQYF	TGTGCCAGCCGCAGGGGGCGAGCAGATACGCAGTATTTT
TRBV12-3/TRBV12-4	NA	medium-sized	TRBJ2-7	CASSLAQGSYEQYF	TGTGCCAGCAGTTTAGCGCAGGGTTCCTACGAGCAGTACTTC
TRBV27	NA	NA	TRBJ2-1	CASSGTLSLRSYEQFF	TGTGCCAGCAGTGGTACCCTCTCGCTCCGTTCGTATGAGCAGTTCTTC
TRBV6-4	NA	NA	TRBJ2-3	CASSYLAAGGTDTQYF	TGTGCCAGCAGTTACTTAGCGGCAGGGGGCACAGATACGCAGTATTTT
TRBV7-2	TRBD2	medium-sized	TRBJ2-1	CASRYPLAGGGNEQFF	TGTGCCAGCAGATACCCCCTTGCGGGAGGAGGTAATGAGCAGTTCTTC
TRBV7-9	TRBD1	few	TRBJ2-4	CASSPALTGTGGDNQNIQYF	TGTGCCAGCAGCCCCGCACTAACCGGGACAGGGGGCGACAATCAAAACATTCAGTACTTC
TRBV5-6	NA	large	TRBJ2-3	CASSFGAGARYF	NA
TRBV30	TRBD2	NA	TRBJ2-1	CAWKGAGGRYNEQFF	TGTGCCTGGAAGGGGGCGGGGGGGCGCTACAATGAGCAGTTCTTC
TRBV6-5	NA	large	TRBJ1-1	CASSYSGLNTEAFF	TGTGCCAGCAGTTACTCCGGGCTGAACACTGAAGCTTTCTTT
TRBV6-1	NA	medium-sized	TRBJ1-2	CASNPRGVYGYTF	TGTGCCAGCAACCCTCGAGGGGTTTATGGCTACACCTTC
TRBV6-5	NA	large	TRBJ2-2	CASKVAGQTNTGELFF	TGTGCCAGCAAAGTTGCGGGACAGACGAACACCGGGGAGCTGTTTTTT
TRBV29-1	NA	NA	TRBJ2-3	CSVVPDSTDTQYF	TGCAGCGTTGTACCCGATAGCACAGATACGCAGTATTTT
TRBV6-2/TRBV6-3	NA	large	TRBJ2-5	CASRSLPGETQYF	TGTGCCAGCCGTTCCCTACCTGGAGAGACCCAGTACTTC
TRBV20-1	TRBD2	medium-sized	TRBJ2-3	CSARVTLAGAFGSADTQYF	TGCAGTGCTAGAGTAACGCTAGCGGGAGCATTCGGGTCGGCAGATACGCAGTATTTT
TRBV10-3	TRBD2	once	TRBJ2-1	CASSLRTSGGASNEQFF	TGTGCCAGCAGCCTCCGGACTAGCGGGGGGGCCTCTAATGAGCAGTTCTTC
TRBV18	NA	NA	TRBJ2-1	CASSALAFAGTLYNEQFF	TGTGCCAGCTCAGCTCTAGCGTTCGCGGGAACCCTCTACAATGAGCAGTTCTTC
TRBV4-3	NA	NA	TRBJ2-3	CASSAKGGGSTDTQYF	TGCGCCAGCAGCGCCAAAGGGGGGGGAAGCACAGATACGCAGTATTTT
TRBV6-1	NA	large	TRBJ2-3	CASSVWRRGDTQYF	TGTGCCAGCAGTGTTTGGCGGCGAGGGGATACGCAGTATTTT
TRBV18	NA	large	TRBJ2-2	CASSYSTGELFF	TGTGCCAGCTCCTATAGCACCGGGGAGCTGTTTTTT
TRBV6-2/TRBV6-3	NA	large	TRBJ2-5	CASTIGVTQYF	TGTGCCAGTACCATTGGGGTAACCCAGTACTTC
TRBV28	TRBD2	NA	TRBJ2-7	CASTPRGRAPTYEQYF	TGTGCCAGCACCCCTCGCGGGAGGGCCCCTACCTACGAGCAGTACTTC
TRBV20-1	TRBD1	medium-sized	TRBJ1-6	CSARDMGTGDNSPLHF	TGCAGTGCTAGAGATATGGGTACAGGGGATAATTCACCCCTCCACTTT
TRBV18	NA	large	TRBJ2-5	CASSPALQETQYF	TGTGCCAGCTCACCGGCCCTCCAAGAGACCCAGTACTTC
TRBV20-1	TRBD2	medium-sized	TRBJ2-3	CSARTTSGGAVGADTQYF	TGCAGTGCTCGAACAACTAGCGGGGGGGCGGTTGGAGCAGATACGCAGTATTTT
TRBV20-1	TRBD1	NA	TRBJ2-7	CSAPGQAYEQYF	TGCAGTGCTCCGGGACAGGCGTACGAGCAGTACTTC
TRBV6-5	TRBD2	large	TRBJ2-2	CASRGGKLNTGELFF	TGTGCCAGCCGGGGAGGGAAACTTAACACCGGGGAGCTGTTTTTT